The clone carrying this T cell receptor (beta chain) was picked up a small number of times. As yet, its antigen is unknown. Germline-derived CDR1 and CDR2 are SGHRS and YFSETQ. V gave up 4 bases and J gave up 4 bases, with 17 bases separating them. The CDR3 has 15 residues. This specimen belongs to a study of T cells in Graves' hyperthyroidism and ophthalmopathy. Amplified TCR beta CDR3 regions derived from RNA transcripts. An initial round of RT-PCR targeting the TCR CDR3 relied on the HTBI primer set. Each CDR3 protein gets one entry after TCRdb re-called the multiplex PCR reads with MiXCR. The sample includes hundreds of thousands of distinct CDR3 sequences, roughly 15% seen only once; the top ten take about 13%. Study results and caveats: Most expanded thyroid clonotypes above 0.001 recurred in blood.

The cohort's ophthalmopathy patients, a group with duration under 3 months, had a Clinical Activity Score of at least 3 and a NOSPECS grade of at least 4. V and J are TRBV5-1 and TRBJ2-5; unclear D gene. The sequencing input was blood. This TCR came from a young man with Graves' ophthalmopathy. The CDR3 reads CASSPTGPKRETQYF. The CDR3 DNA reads TGCGCCAGCAGCCCTACCGGGCCCAAGCGAGAGACCCAGTACTTC.